In this sample, the clone carrying this T cell receptor beta chain turned up many times. Its antigen is unknown. The data originate from a study of T cells in Graves' hyperthyroidism and ophthalmopathy. Across the study: Staff took peripheral blood when the initial diagnosis was made, before any treatment began.

Diagnoses were established using clinical symptoms, serum thyroxine and TRAb, thyroid ultrasound and orbital computed tomography. From RNA transcripts, TCR beta CDR3 regions were amplified. The HTBI primer set drove a first-round RT-PCR of the TCR CDR3. In TCRdb, the multiplex PCR reads were re-called with MiXCR into one record per CDR3 protein. Of fewer than 650,000 distinct CDR3 sequences in the sample, around 14% are singletons; the top ten hold less than 9%. Study findings and constraints: Most clonotypes that expanded in the thyroid above 0.001 also showed up in blood. The model forecast ophthalmopathy, anticipating it by a median about 7 months before onset.

This receptor was taken from a woman aged 18-29 years with Graves' ophthalmopathy. Sequenced input: blood.

CDR3 region: CASSSRDFPSSYNEQFF. CDR3 DNA sequence: TGTGCCAGCAGCTCCCGGGACTTTCCGAGCTCCTACAATGAGCAGTTCTTC. The V gene is TRBV13, the J gene TRBJ2-1, with a possible D match to TRBD2 (6 bases). The CDR3 extends over 17 amino acids. Looked up from germline, CDR1 is PRHDT and CDR2 is FYEKMQ (reference sequence). V was trimmed by 4 bases and J by 0 bases, leaving 16 bases between them.